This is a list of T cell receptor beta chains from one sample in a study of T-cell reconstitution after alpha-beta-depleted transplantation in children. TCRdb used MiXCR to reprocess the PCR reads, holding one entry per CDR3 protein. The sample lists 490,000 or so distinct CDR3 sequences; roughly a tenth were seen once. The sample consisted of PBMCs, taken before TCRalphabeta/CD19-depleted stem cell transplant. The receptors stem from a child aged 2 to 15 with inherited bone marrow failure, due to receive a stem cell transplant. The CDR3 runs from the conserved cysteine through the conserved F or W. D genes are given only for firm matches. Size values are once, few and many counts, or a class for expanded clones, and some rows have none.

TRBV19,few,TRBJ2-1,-,TGTGCCAGTAGTATGGCATCTAGCGACAATGAGCAGTTCTTC,CASSMASSDNEQFF
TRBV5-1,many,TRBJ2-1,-,TGCGCCAGCAGCTCCCCCTCCGGGACTGTCTACAATGAGCAGTTCTTC,CASSSPSGTVYNEQFF
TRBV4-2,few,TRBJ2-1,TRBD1,TGTGCCAGCAGCCAAGTTGAGGGACAGGGTTACAATGAGCAGTTCTTC,CASSQVEGQGYNEQFF
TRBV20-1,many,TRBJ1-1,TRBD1,TGCAGTGCTGGACAGGCGAACACTGAAGCTTTCTTT,CSAGQANTEAFF
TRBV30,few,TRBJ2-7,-,TGTGCCTGGGCTGCTACCCCCCTCACAGAGCAGTACTTC,CAWAATPLTEQYF
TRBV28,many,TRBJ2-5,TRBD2,TGTGCCAGCAGTTTCCTTTCAGGTACCAGGACTAGCTGGGAGACCCAGTACTTC,CASSFLSGTRTSWETQYF
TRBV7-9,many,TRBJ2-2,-,TGTGCCAGCAGCTCCCAGGGGACCGGGGAGCTGTTTTTT,CASSSQGTGELFF
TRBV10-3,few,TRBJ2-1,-,TGTGCCATCAGTGAGTCCCAAGCGTTTTACAATGAGCAGTTCTTC,CAISESQAFYNEQFF
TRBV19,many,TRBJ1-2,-,TGTGCCAGTAGTCCTGTCTTCGGCGGCTACACCTTC,CASSPVFGGYTF
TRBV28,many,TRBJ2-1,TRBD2,TGTGCCTCGGATCTAGCGGGAGGGCTCAATGAGCAGTTCTTC,CASDLAGGLNEQFF
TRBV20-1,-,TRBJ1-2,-,TGCAGTGGGGGGGGGCGTTTGAGTGGCTACACCTTC,CSGGGRLSGYTF
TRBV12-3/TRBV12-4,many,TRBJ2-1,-,TGTGCCAGCAGTCCGCGGGACGGGAAAGGTGAGCAGTTCTTC,CASSPRDGKGEQFF
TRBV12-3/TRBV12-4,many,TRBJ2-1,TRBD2,TGTGCCAGCAGCCTAGCGGGGACTCAGCAGTTCTTC,CASSLAGTQQFF
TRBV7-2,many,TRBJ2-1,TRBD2,TGTGCCAGCAGCCCAGCGGGAGCCCCCTACAATGAGCAGTTCTTC,CASSPAGAPYNEQFF
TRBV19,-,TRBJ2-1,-,TGTGCCAGTAGGGAATACAATGAGCAGTTCTTC,CASREYNEQFF
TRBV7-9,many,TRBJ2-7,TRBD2,TGTGCCAGCAGCTCTTTACCGGGACTAGCAAACGAGCAGTACTTC,CASSSLPGLANEQYF
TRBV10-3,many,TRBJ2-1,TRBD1,TGTGCCACCACGGACGCAGGGGGCCCGAATGAGCAGTTCTTC,CATTDAGGPNEQFF